A selection of T cell receptor beta chains follows, all from one sample in a study of neurological immune-mediated disorders. TCRdb analysed the 5' RACE reads with MiXCR anew, one entry per CDR3 protein. The repertoire includes roughly 53,000 distinct CDR3 sequences, 7% to 9% of them detected once, and 1.9% sits in the top ten. Source material: PBMCs. The receptors were sampled from a woman aged 40 to 50 in good health. CDR3s include the opening cysteine and the closing phenylalanine or tryptophan. D genes are given only for firm matches. Rows may omit the clone size; those that give it use once, few, many or a size class.

V	J	size	D	CDR3	DNA
TRBV15	TRBJ2-3	many	NA	CATSRDVRPSTDTQYF	TGTGCCACCAGCAGAGATGTCAGACCTAGCACAGATACGCAGTATTTT
TRBV6-2/TRBV6-3	TRBJ1-1	few	TRBD1	CASGPGGQGGSEAFF	TGTGCCAGCGGCCCGGGAGGACAGGGGGGCTCTGAAGCTTTCTTT
TRBV4-3	TRBJ1-2	many	NA	CASNSRGPGDGYTF	TGCGCCAGCAACAGTCGGGGGCCCGGGGATGGCTACACCTTC
TRBV4-3	TRBJ1-5	many	NA	CASSQDHRMNQPQHF	TGCGCCAGCAGCCAAGATCACCGGATGAATCAGCCCCAGCATTTT
TRBV7-2	TRBJ2-5	many	TRBD1	CASSYNRGGETQYF	TGTGCCAGCAGCTACAACAGGGGTGGAGAGACCCAGTACTTC
TRBV6-2/TRBV6-3	TRBJ2-5	few	NA	CASSSSSERTQYF	TGTGCCAGCAGTAGTTCCTCCGAGCGGACCCAGTACTTC
TRBV19	TRBJ1-1	many	TRBD1	CATHRGRLGTEAFF	TGTGCCACACACAGGGGGCGCTTAGGGACTGAAGCTTTCTTT
TRBV6-1	TRBJ1-2	many	TRBD1	CASILTTGGFYGYTF	TGTGCCAGCATTTTGACGACAGGGGGGTTCTATGGCTACACCTTC
TRBV12-3/TRBV12-4	TRBJ2-1	many	TRBD2	CASSLGERGGNHEQFF	TGTGCCAGCAGTTTAGGGGAGCGGGGGGGCAATCATGAGCAGTTCTTC
TRBV2	TRBJ2-1	many	TRBD2	CASSEATGGYNEQFF	TGTGCCAGCAGTGAAGCCACGGGAGGCTACAATGAGCAGTTCTTC
TRBV6-2/TRBV6-3	TRBJ1-6	many	NA	CASSPDRRSSYNSPLHF	TGTGCCAGCAGTCCCGACCGCAGGAGCTCCTATAATTCACCCCTCCACTTT
TRBV20-1	TRBJ2-1	many	NA	CSARDWVEGHNEQFF	TGCAGTGCTAGAGATTGGGTAGAAGGGCACAATGAGCAGTTCTTC
TRBV7-2	TRBJ1-1	many	NA	CASSTRPGITNTEAFF	TGTGCCAGCAGCACCAGACCGGGGATAACGAACACTGAAGCTTTCTTT
TRBV6-2/TRBV6-3	TRBJ2-3	few	NA	CASTNPGAPDTQYF	TGTGCCAGCACCAACCCGGGGGCACCAGATACGCAGTATTTT
TRBV12-3/TRBV12-4	TRBJ2-7	few	NA	CASRGTGTYEQYF	TGTGCCAGCCGCGGGACGGGAACCTACGAGCAGTACTTC
TRBV20-1	TRBJ2-1	many	TRBD2	CSARGGLAGIPLNEQFF	TGCAGTGCTAGAGGCGGACTAGCGGGCATACCCCTTAATGAGCAGTTCTTC
TRBV7-9	TRBJ1-2	many	NA	CASSLDPGEYGYTF	TGTGCCAGCAGCTTAGATCCAGGGGAGTACGGCTACACCTTC
TRBV3-1	TRBJ2-1	many	TRBD2	CASSQGAGGPGGFNEQFF	TGTGCCAGCAGCCAAGGAGCGGGAGGGCCGGGAGGGTTCAATGAGCAGTTCTTC
TRBV6-5	TRBJ2-5	many	TRBD2	CASSSMTSGDVGTQYF	TGTGCCAGCAGTTCAATGACTAGCGGAGATGTAGGGACCCAGTACTTC
TRBV6-1	TRBJ1-5	many	TRBD1	CASTQGTFIGNQPQHF	TGTGCCAGCACACAGGGGACCTTTATCGGCAATCAGCCCCAGCATTTT
TRBV6-5	TRBJ2-2	many	NA	CASSYSYRTGELFF	TGTGCCAGCAGTTACTCGTATCGCACCGGGGAGCTGTTTTTT
TRBV19	TRBJ2-7	NA	TRBD1	CASSIGQGTYEQYF	TGTGCCAGTAGCATTGGACAGGGCACCTACGAGCAGTACTTC
TRBV29-1	TRBJ2-1	many	NA	CSVDTPAGMKQFF	TGCAGCGTTGACACCCCGGCCGGAATGAAGCAGTTCTTC
TRBV7-9	TRBJ2-7	many	NA	CASSPSGTGYEQYF	TGTGCCAGCAGCCCTAGCGGAACAGGGTACGAGCAGTACTTC
TRBV12-3/TRBV12-4	TRBJ1-5	many	NA	CASSMTYSNQPQHF	TGTGCCAGCAGCATGACATATAGCAATCAGCCCCAGCATTTT
TRBV24-1	TRBJ1-3	few	NA	CATAGDSGNTIYF	TGTGCCACCGCAGGAGACTCTGGAAACACCATATATTTT
TRBV14	TRBJ2-7	many	TRBD2	CASSQSGLAASEQYF	TGTGCCAGCAGCCAGTCAGGACTAGCAGCGAGCGAGCAGTACTTC
TRBV6-4	TRBJ1-1	many	NA	CASRADGDTEAFF	TGTGCCAGCAGAGCGGACGGGGACACTGAAGCTTTCTTT
TRBV28	TRBJ1-2	NA	TRBD1	CASSLTGSIGYTF	TGTGCCAGCAGTCTGACAGGGAGCATCGGCTACACCTTC
TRBV7-8	TRBJ1-1	many	NA	CASSSISTEAFF	TGTGCCAGCAGCTCGATCTCCACTGAAGCTTTCTTT
TRBV5-1	TRBJ1-1	many	NA	CASSPTGGMNTEAFF	TGCGCCAGCAGCCCAACCGGAGGTATGAACACTGAAGCTTTCTTT
TRBV5-1	TRBJ2-5	few	NA	CASSLDRGQETQYF	TGCGCCAGCAGCTTGGACCGGGGGCAAGAGACCCAGTACTTC
TRBV2	TRBJ2-7	many	NA	CANSEDGSYEQYF	TGTGCCAACAGTGAGGACGGCTCCTACGAGCAGTACTTC
TRBV7-3	TRBJ2-1	many	TRBD2	CASSPGLAGWDEQFF	TGTGCCAGCAGCCCCGGACTAGCGGGGTGGGATGAGCAGTTCTTC
TRBV9	TRBJ1-4	many	NA	CASSATPGPNEKLFF	TGTGCCAGCAGCGCGACACCGGGACCTAATGAAAAACTGTTTTTT
TRBV20-1	TRBJ2-4	many	NA	CSARGDGSGNIQYF	TGCAGTGCTAGAGGAGACGGTAGTGGAAACATTCAGTACTTC
TRBV10-3	TRBJ1-2	NA	NA	CAISEPTTLTGSYGYTF	TGTGCCATCAGTGAGCCAACGACCCTGACAGGTTCCTATGGCTACACCTTC
TRBV5-1	TRBJ1-6	many	TRBD1	CASSWARGGVDSPLHF	TGCGCCAGCAGCTGGGCACGAGGGGGCGTTGATTCACCCCTCCACTTT